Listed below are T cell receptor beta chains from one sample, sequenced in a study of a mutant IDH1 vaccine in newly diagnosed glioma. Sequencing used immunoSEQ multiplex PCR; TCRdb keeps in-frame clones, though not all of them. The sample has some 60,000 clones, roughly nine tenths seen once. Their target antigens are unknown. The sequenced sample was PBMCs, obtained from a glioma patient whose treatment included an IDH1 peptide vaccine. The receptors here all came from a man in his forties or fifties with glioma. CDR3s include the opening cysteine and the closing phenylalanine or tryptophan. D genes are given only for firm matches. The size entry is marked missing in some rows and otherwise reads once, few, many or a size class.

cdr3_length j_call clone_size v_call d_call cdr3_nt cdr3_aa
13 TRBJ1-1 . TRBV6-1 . TGTGCCAGCAGTGAAGTAGGCCATACTGAAGCTTTCTTT CASSEVGHTEAFF
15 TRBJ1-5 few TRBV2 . TGTGCCAGCAGTGGGAGGGGGATACGCAATCAGCCCCAGCATTTT CASSGRGIRNQPQHF
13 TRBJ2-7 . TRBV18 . TGTGCCAGCTCACCTGACAGCCTCTACGAGCAGTACTTC CASSPDSLYEQYF
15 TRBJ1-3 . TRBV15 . TGTGCCACCAGCAGACCGGACAGAAAAGGAAACACCATATATTTT CATSRPDRKGNTIYF
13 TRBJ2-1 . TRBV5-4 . TGTGCCAGCAGTCCGGACCTCTTCAATGAGCAGTTCTTC CASSPDLFNEQFF
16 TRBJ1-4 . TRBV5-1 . TGCGCCAGCAGCTTGAGGTCGGGAACAACTAATGAAAAACTGTTTTTT CASSLRSGTTNEKLFF
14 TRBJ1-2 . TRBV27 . TGTGCCAGCAGTTTTGGACGGAGAGGTGGGGGCTACACCTTC CASSFGRRGGGYTF
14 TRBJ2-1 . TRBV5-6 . TGTGCCAGCAGTCCTAGACAGACAAACAATGAGCAGTTCTTC CASSPRQTNNEQFF
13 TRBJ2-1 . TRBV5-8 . TGTGCCAGCAGCATGGACGGTGGTAATGAGCAGTTCTTC CASSMDGGNEQFF
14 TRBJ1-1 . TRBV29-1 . TGCAGCGTGGGAGGTCGGGGGCACTTCCCTGAAGCTTTCTTT CSVGGRGHFPEAFF
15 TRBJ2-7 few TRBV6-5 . TGTGCCAGCAGAATGGGCAGGGCCGCGACCTACGAGCAGTACTTC CASRMGRAATYEQYF
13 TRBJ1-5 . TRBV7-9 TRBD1 TGTGCCAGCAGCCAAACAGGGGATCAGCCCCAGCATTTT CASSQTGDQPQHF
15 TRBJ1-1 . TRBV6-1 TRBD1 TGTGCCAGCAGGGCGGGACAGGGAACGAACACTGAAGCTTTCTTT CASRAGQGTNTEAFF
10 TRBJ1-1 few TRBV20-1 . TGCAGTGCCCTGGGGGGTGAAGCTTTCTTT CSALGGEAFF
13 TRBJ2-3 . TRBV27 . TGTGCCAGCAGTTTATCAAGGGCAGATACGCAGTATTTT CASSLSRADTQYF
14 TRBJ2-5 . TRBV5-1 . TGCGCCAGCAGCTCGGTGGGGGGGCTCGAGACCCAGTACTTC CASSSVGGLETQYF
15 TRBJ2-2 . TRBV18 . TGTGCCAGCTCAGCCGATGACAGGAACACCGGGGAGCTGTTTTTT CASSADDRNTGELFF
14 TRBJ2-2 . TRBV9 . TGTGCCAGCAGCGTAGGGGGGAGGCCCGGCGAGCTGTTTTTT CASSVGGRPGELFF
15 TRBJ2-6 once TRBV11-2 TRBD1 TGTGCCAGCAGCTCAGACAGGGGTGGGGCCAACGTCCTGACTTTC CASSSDRGGANVLTF
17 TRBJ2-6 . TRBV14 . TGTGCCAGCAGCCAGGCGGACCCAGGTTCTGGGGCCAACGTCCTGACTTTC CASSQADPGSGANVLTF
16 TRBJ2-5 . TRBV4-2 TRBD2 TGTGCCAGCAGCCAAGAAACTAGCGGGAGCGGGGAGACCCAGTACTTC CASSQETSGSGETQYF
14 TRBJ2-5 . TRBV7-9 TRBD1 TGTGCCAGCAGCGGAAGACAGGGCGAGGAGACCCAGTACTTC CASSGRQGEETQYF
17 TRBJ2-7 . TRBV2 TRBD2 TGTGCCAGCAGTGAATCGGTAGGACTAGCAGTAGGATACGAGCAGTACTTC CASSESVGLAVGYEQYF
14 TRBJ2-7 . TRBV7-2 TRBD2 TGTGCCAGCAGCTTTAGCGGGAGCTCCTACGAGCAGTACTTC CASSFSGSSYEQYF
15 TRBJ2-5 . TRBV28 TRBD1 TGTGCCAGCAGTATTGGACAGGGGGAGGTGGAGACCCAGTACTTC CASSIGQGEVETQYF
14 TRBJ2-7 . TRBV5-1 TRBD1 TGCGCCAGCAGCTTGTCCGGACAGGGGGGCGAGCAGTACTTC CASSLSGQGGEQYF
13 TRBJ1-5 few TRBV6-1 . TGTGCCAGCGTCATGTCAGGCAATCAGCCCCAGCATTTT CASVMSGNQPQHF
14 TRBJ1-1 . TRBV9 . TGTGCCAGCAGCGAAGGCCCTGGGGGCACTGAAGCTTTCTTT CASSEGPGGTEAFF
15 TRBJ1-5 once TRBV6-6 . TGTGCCACGATGGACCGGGACCTCCGCAATCAGCCCCAGCATTTT CATMDRDLRNQPQHF
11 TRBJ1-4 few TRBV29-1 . TGCAGCGTCTGGTTTAATGAAAAACTGTTTTTT CSVWFNEKLFF
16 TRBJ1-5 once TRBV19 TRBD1 TGTGCCAGTAGTCCGGACAGGGCTTATAGCAATCAGCCCCAGCATTTT CASSPDRAYSNQPQHF
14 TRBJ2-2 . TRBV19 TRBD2 TGTGCCACGTCTAGCGGACAAGGAACCGGGGAGCTGTTTTTT CATSSGQGTGELFF
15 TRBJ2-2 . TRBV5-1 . TGCGCCAGCAGCTTGGCCCTAGCGAACACCGGGGAGCTGTTTTTT CASSLALANTGELFF
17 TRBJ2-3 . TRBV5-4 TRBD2 TGTGCCAGCAGCCAGGGCACCGGGGCGGGAGGTTCTGGGACGCAGTATTTT CASSQGTGAGGSGTQYF
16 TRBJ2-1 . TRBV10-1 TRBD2 TGCGCCAGCAGTTCCTTAGCGGGAGGGACCGTCAATGAGCAGTTCTTC CASSSLAGGTVNEQFF
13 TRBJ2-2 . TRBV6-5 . TGTGCCAGCAGTTACTCTCTCACCGGGGAGCTGTTTTTT CASSYSLTGELFF
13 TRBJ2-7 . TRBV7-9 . TGTGCCAGCACATGGGGCAGGGTGAACGAGCAGTACTTC CASTWGRVNEQYF
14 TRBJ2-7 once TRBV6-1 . TGTGCCAGCAGTGAAGCGACCGGTACCTACGAGCAGTACTTC CASSEATGTYEQYF
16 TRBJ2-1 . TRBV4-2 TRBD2 TGTGCCAGCAGCCAAGCCCTAGCGGGAGGTTACAATGAGCAGTTCTTC CASSQALAGGYNEQFF
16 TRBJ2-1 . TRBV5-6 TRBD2 TGTGCCAGCAGCTCCCACGGACTAGCGGGAGTGTTTGAGCAGTTCTTC CASSSHGLAGVFEQFF